This T cell receptor beta chain is drawn from a study of T-cell reconstitution after alpha-beta-depleted transplantation in children. Unique molecular identifiers featured in how the TCRbeta library was prepared. TCRdb redid the calling of the PCR reads with MiXCR, one entry per CDR3 protein. The profile covers around 960,000 distinct CDR3 sequences, with 25% to 35% appearing a single time and about 28% taken by the ten largest. Germline V gene lookup returns CDR1 SGHRS and CDR2 YFSETQ. CDR3 size: 17 residues. Losses at the gene ends were 2 bases for V and 9 bases for J; bases not matched to a gene: 15.

The sample consisted of PBMCs, mostly from graft donor cells, taken 360 days after TCRalphabeta/CD19-depleted stem cell transplant. The chain links TRBV5-1 to TRBJ2-1; 9 bases align to TRBD2. The TCR sequence derives from a boy younger than two who had a stem cell transplant for SCID, so the T cells may come from the graft donor. This chain's CDR3 is CASSFYQRGAFGGEQFF. The CDR3 bases are TGCGCCAGCAGCTTCTATCAGCGGGGGGCTTTTGGGGGTGAGCAGTTCTTC.